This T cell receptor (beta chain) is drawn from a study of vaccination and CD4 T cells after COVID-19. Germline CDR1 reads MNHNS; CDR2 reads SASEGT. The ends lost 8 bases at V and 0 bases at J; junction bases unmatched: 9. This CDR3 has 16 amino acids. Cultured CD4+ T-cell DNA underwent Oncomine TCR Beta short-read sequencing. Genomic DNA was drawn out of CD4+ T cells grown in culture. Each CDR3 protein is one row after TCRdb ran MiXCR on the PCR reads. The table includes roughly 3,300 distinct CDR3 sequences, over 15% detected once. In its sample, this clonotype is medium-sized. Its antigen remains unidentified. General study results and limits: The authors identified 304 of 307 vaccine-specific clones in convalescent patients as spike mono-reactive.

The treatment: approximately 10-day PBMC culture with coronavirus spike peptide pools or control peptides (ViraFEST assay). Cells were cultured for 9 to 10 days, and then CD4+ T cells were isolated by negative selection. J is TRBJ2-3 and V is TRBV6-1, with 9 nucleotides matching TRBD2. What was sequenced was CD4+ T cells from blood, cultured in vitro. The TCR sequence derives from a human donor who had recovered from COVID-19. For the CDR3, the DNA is TGTGCCAGCCGCTTTACTAGCGGGTCTAGCACAGATACGCAGTATTTT. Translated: CASRFTSGSSTDTQYF.